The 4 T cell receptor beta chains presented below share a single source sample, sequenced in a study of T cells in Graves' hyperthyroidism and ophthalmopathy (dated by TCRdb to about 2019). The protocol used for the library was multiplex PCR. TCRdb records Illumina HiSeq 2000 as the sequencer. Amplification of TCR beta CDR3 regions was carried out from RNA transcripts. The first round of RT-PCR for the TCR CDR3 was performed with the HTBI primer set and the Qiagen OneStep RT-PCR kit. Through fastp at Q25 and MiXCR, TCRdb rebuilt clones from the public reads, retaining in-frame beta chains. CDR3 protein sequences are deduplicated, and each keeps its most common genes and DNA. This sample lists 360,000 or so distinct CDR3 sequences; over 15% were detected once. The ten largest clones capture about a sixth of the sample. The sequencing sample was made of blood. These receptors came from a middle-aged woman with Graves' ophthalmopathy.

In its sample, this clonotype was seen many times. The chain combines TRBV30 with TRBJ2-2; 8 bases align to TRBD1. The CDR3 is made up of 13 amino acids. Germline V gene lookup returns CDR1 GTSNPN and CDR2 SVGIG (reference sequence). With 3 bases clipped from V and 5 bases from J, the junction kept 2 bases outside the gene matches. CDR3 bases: TGTGCCTGGAGGACAGGGGAAACCGGGGAGCTGTTTTTT. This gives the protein CAWRTGETGELFF.

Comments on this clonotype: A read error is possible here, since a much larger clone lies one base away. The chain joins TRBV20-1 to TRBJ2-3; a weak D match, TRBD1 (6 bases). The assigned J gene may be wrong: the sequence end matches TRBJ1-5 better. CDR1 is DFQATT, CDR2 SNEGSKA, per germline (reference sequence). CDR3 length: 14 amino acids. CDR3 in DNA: TGCAGTGCTAGAGGGACAGTTCTCACAGATACGCAGCATTTT. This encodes CSARGTVLTDTQHF.

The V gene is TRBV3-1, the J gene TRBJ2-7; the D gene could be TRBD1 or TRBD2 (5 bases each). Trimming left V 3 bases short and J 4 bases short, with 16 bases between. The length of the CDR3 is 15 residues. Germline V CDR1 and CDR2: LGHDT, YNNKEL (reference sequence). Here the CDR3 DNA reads TGTGCCAGCAGCCAGGTAGGAGAGGGGAAGTACGAGCAGTACTTC. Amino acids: CASSQVGEGKYEQYF.

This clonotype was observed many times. CDR3 region: CASSLLGTANTGELFF. CDR3 bases: TGTGCCAGCAGTTTATTGGGGACCGCTAACACCGGGGAGCTGTTTTTT. This chain connects TRBV28 to TRBJ2-2; perhaps D is TRBD1 or TRBD2 (5 bases each). Trimming took off 1 base at V and 2 bases at J, with 11 bases between the two ends. In germline, CDR1 is MDHEN, CDR2 SYDVKM. The CDR3 is 16 amino acids.